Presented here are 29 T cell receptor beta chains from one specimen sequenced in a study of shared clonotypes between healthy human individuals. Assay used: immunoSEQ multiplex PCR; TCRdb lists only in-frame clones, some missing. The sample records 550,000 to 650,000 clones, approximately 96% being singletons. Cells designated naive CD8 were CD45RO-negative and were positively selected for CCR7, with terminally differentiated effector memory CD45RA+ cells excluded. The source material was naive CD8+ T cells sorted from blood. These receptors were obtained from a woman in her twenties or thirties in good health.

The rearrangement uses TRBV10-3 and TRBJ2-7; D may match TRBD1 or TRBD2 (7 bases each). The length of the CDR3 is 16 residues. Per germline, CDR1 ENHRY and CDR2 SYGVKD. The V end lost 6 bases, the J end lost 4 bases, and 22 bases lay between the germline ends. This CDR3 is CAISLPRQGGGYEQYF. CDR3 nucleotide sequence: TGTGCCATCAGCCTCCCTAGACAGGGCGGGGGATACGAGCAGTACTTC.

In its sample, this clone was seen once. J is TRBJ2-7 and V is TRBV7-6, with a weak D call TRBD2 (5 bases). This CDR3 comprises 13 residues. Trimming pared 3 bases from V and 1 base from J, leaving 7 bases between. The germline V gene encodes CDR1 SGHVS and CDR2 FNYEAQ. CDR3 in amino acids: CASSLPGSYEQYF. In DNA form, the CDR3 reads TGTGCCAGCAGCTTGCCGGGGTCCTACGAGCAGTACTTC.

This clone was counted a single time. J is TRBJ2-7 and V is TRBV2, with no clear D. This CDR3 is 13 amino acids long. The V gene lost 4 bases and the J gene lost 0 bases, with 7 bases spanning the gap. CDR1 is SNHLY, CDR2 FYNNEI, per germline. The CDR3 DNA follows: TGTGCCAGCAGTGCCCCCACCTCCTACGAGCAGTACTTC. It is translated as CASSAPTSYEQYF.

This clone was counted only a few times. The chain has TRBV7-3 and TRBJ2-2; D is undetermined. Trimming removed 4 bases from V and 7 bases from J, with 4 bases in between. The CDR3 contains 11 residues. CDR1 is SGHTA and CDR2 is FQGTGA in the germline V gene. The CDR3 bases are TGTGCCAGCAGCTCCAACGGGGAGCTGTTTTTT. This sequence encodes CASSSNGELFF.

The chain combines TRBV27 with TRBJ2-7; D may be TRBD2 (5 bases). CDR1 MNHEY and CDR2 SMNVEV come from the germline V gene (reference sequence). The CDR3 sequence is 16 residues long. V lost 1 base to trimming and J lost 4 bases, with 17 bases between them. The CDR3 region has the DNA TGTGCCAGCAGTTTATTAGCCCGCGCCGGACTTTACGAGCAGTACTTC. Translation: CASSLLARAGLYEQYF.

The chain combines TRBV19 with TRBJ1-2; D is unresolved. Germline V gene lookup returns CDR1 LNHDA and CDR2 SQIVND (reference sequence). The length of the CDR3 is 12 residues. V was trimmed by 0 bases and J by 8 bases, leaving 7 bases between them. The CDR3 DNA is TGTGCCAGTAGTATAGACAGAGTGGGCTACACCTTC. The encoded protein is CASSIDRVGYTF.

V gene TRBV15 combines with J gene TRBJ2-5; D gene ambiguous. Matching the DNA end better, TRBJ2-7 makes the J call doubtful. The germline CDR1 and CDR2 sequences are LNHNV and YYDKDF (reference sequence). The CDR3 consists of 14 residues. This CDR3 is CATSPVESSYEQYF. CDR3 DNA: TGTGCCACCAGCCCCGTCGAGAGCTCCTACGAGCAGTACTTC.

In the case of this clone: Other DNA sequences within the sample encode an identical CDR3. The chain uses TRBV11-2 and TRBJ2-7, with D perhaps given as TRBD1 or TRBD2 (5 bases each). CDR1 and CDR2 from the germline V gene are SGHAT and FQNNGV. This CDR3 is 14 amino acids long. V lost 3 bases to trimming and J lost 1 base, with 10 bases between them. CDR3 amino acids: CASSLGTGSYEQYF. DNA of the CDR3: TGTGCCAGCAGCTTGGGGACCGGATCCTACGAGCAGTACTTC.

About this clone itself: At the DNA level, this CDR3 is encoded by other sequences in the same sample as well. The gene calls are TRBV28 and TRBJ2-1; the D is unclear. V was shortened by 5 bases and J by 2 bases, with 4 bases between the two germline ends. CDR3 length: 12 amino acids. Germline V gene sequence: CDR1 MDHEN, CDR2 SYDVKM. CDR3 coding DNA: TGTGCCAGCAGTCCCGCCTACAATGAGCAGTTCTTC. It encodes CASSPAYNEQFF.

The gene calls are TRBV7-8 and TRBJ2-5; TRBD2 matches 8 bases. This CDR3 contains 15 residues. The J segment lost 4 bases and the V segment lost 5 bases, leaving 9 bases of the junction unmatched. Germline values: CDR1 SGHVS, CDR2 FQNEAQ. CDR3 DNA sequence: TGTGCCAGCAGCCTTAGCGGGAACGGGGGAGAGACCCAGTACTTC. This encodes CASSLSGNGGETQYF. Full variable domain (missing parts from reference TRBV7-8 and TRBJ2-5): GAGVSQSPRYKVAKRGQDVALRCDPISGHVSLFWYQQALGQGPEFLTYFQNEAQLDKSGLPSDRFFAERPEGSVSTLKIQRTQQEDSAVYLCASSLSGNGGETQYFGPGTRLLVL.

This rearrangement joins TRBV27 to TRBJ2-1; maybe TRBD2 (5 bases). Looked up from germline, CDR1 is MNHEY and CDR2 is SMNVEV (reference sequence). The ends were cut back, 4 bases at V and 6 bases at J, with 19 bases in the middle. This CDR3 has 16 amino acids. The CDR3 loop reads CASSSSTSDSRNEQFF. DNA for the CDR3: TGTGCCAGCAGTTCATCAACTTCGGACTCACGCAATGAGCAGTTCTTC.

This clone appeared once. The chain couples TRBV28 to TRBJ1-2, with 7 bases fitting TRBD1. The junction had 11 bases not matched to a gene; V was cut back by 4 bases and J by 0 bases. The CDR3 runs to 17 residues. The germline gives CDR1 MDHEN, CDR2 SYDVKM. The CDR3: CASSSRYRDSTNYGYTF. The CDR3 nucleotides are TGTGCCAGCAGTTCCAGATATAGGGACAGCACTAACTATGGCTACACCTTC.

This chain's CDR3 is CASSFPISLQPQHF. DNA for the CDR3: TGTGCCAGCAGTTTCCCCATTTCCCTTCAGCCCCAGCATTTT. V is TRBV28 and J is TRBJ1-5, with D uncertain. V dropped 3 bases and J dropped 6 bases, with 12 bases sitting between them. The germline CDR1 and CDR2 sequences are MDHEN and SYDVKM. CDR3 length: 14 residues.

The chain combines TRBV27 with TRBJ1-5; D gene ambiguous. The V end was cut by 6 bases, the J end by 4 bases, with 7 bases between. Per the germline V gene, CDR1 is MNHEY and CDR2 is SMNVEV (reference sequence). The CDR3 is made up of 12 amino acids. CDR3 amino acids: CASRGWNQPQHF. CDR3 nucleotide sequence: TGTGCCAGCAGGGGGTGGAATCAGCCCCAGCATTTT.

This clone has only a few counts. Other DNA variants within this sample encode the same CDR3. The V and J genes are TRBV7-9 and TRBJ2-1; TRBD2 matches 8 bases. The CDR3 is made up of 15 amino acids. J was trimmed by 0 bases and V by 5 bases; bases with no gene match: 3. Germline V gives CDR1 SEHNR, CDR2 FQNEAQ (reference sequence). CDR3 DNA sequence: TGTGCCAGCAGCCCAAGCGGGAGCTCCTACAATGAGCAGTTCTTC. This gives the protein CASSPSGSSYNEQFF.

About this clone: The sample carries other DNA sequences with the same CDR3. This CDR3 reads CASSPTGAGNQPQHF. CDR3 nucleotide sequence: TGTGCCAGCAGCCCAACAGGGGCAGGCAATCAGCCCCAGCATTTT. The V call is TRBV28, the J call TRBJ1-5; 7 positions agree with TRBD1. CDR3 length: 15 amino acids. Trimming at V came to 6 bases and at J to 2 bases, leaving 7 bases not matched to a gene. In germline, CDR1 is MDHEN, CDR2 SYDVKM. The full variable domain, completed using reference TRBV28 and TRBJ1-5, is DVKVTQSSRYLVKRTGEKVFLECVQDMDHENMFWYRQDPGLGLRLIYFSYDVKMKEKGDIPEGYSVSREKKERFSLILESASTNQTSMYLCASSPTGAGNQPQHFGDGTRLSIL.

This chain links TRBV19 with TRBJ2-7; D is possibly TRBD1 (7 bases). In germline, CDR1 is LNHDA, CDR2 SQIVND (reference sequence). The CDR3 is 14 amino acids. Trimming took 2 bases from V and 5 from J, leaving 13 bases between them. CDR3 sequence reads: CASSITGEANEQYF. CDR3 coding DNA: TGTGCCAGTAGTATAACAGGGGAGGCGAACGAGCAGTACTTC.

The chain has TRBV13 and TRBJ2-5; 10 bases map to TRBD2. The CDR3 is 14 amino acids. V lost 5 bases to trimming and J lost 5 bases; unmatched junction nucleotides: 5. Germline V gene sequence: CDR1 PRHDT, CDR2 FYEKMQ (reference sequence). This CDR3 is CASSVLAGLETQYF. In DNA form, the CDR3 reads TGTGCCAGCAGCGTACTAGCGGGACTGGAGACCCAGTACTTC.

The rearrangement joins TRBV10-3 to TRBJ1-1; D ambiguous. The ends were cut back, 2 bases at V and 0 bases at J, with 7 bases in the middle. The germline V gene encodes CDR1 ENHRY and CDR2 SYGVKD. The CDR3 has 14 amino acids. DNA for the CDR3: TGTGCCATCAGTGAGGCAGAATTGAACACTGAAGCTTTCTTT. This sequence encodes CAISEAELNTEAFF.

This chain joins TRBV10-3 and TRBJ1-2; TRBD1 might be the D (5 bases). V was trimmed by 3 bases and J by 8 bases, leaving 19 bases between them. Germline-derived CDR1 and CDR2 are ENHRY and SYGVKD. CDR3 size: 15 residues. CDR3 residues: CAISDLTGGLLGYTF. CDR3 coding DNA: TGTGCCATCAGTGATTTGACCGGGGGTCTACTGGGCTACACCTTC.

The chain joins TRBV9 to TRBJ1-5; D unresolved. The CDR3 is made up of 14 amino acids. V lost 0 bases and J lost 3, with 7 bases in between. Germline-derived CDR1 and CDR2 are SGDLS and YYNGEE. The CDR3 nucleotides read TGTGCCAGCAGCGTAGGGGCGATCAATCAGCCCCAGCATTTT. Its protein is CASSVGAINQPQHF.

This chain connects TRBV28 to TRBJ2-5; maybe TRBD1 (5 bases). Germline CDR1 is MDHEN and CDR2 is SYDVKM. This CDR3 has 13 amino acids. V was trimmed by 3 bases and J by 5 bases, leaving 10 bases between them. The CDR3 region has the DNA TGTGCCAGCAGTTTGTTAGGGGTGGAGACCCAGTACTTC. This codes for CASSLLGVETQYF.

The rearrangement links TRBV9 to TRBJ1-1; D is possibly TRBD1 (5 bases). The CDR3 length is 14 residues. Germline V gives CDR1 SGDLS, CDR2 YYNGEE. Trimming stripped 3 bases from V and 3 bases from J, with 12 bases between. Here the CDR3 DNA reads TGTGCCAGCAGCGCCCCGGGGGGGTACACTGAAGCTTTCTTT. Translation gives CASSAPGGYTEAFF.

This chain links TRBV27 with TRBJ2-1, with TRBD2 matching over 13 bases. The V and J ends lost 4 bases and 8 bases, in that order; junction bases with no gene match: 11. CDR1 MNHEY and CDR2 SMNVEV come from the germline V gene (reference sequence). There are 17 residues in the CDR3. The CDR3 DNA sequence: TGTGCCAGCAGTTCTTGGACTAGCGGGAGATGGTTGGATGAGCAGTTCTTC. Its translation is CASSSWTSGRWLDEQFF.

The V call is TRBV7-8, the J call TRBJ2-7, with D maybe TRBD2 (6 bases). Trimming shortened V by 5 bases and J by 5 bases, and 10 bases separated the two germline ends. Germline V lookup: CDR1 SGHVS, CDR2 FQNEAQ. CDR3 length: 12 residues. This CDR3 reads CASSMAGNEQYF. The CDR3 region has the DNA TGTGCCAGCAGCATGGCGGGAAACGAGCAGTACTTC.

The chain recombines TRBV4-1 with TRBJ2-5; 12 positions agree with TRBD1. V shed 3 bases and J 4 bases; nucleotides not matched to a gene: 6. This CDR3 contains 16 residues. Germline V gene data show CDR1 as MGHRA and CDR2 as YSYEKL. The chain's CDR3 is CASSQIRDRGRETQYF. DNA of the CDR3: TGCGCCAGCAGCCAGATCCGGGACAGGGGGCGAGAGACCCAGTACTTC.

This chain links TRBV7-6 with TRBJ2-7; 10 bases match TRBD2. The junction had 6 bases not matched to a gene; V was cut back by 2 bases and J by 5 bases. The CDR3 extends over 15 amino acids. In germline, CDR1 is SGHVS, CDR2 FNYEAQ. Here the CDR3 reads CASSLFLAGEHEQYF. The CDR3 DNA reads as TGTGCCAGCAGCTTATTCCTAGCGGGAGAGCACGAGCAGTACTTC.

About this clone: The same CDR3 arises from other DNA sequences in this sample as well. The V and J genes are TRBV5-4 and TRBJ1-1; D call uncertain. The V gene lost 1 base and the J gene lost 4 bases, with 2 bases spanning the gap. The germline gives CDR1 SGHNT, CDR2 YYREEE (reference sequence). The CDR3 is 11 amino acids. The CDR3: CASSLSTEAFF. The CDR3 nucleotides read TGTGCCAGCAGCTTGTCCACTGAAGCTTTCTTT. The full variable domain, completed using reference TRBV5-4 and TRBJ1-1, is ETGVTQSPTHLIKTRGQQVTLRCSSQSGHNTVSWYQQALGQGPQFIFQYYREEENGRGNFPPRFSGLQFPNYSSELNVNALELDDSALYLCASSLSTEAFFGQGTRLTVV.

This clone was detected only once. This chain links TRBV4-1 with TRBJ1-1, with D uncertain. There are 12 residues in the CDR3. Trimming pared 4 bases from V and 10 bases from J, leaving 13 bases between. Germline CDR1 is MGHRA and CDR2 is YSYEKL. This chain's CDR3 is CASSPGGRGAFF. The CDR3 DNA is TGCGCCAGCAGCCCTGGTGGAAGAGGAGCTTTCTTT.